The 23 T cell receptor beta chains below all came from one sample that was sequenced in a study of blood T cell repertoires in COVID-19. Using immunoSEQ multiplex PCR, the repertoire was profiled, and TCRdb retains in-frame clones only, with some absent. In the table there are 220,000 or so clones, around four fifths of which are singletons. The specimen sequenced was peripheral blood. The receptors stem from a man aged 25 to 40 with active or convalescent COVID-19.

This chain links TRBV30 with TRBJ1-5; D might be TRBD1 (6 bases). The V gene's germline CDR1 is GTSNPN and CDR2 SVGIG (reference sequence). The CDR3 runs to 13 residues. V dropped 7 bases and J dropped 1 base, with 11 bases sitting between them. CDR3 region: CAFPDRSNQPQHF. In DNA form, the CDR3 reads TGTGCCTTCCCCGACAGGAGCAATCAGCCCCAGCATTTT.

The chain links TRBV7-8 to TRBJ2-1, with 10 bases aligning to TRBD1. Per the germline V gene, CDR1 is SGHVS and CDR2 is FQNEAQ. This CDR3 has 16 residues. V was pared by 1 base and J by 7 bases, with 7 bases of the junction left unmatched. The CDR3 DNA reads TGTGCCAGCAGCTTAGGGGCGGGACAGGGGAGGAATGAGCAGTTCTTC. Its protein is CASSLGAGQGRNEQFF.

The chain is built from TRBV12-3 or TRBV12-4 and TRBJ1-2; tentatively, D is TRBD1 (6 bases). V dropped 5 bases and J dropped 6 bases, with 13 bases sitting between them. The CDR3 contains 13 residues. CDR3 residues: CASSLQGGDGYTF. DNA for the CDR3: TGTGCCAGCAGTCTACAGGGAGGGGATGGCTACACCTTC.

The rearrangement links TRBV5-6 to TRBJ2-7; 8 bases map to TRBD2. V shed 5 bases and J 6 bases; nucleotides not matched to a gene: 13. Germline lookup yields CDR1 SGHDT and CDR2 YYEEEE. The CDR3 is 15 amino acids. The CDR3 loop reads CASRLRGTRLTEQYF. CDR3 nucleotides: TGTGCCAGCAGATTGAGGGGGACTAGGTTAACCGAGCAGTACTTC. Based on the CDR3 plus reference TRBV5-6 and TRBJ2-7, the full variable domain is DAGVTQSPTHLIKTRGQQVTLRCSPKSGHDTVSWYQQALGQGPQFIFQYYEEEERQRGNFPDRFSGHQFPNYSSELNVNALLLGDSALYLCASRLRGTRLTEQYFGPGTRLTVT.

The J gene is TRBJ2-3, the V gene TRBV15; tentatively, D is TRBD2 (5 bases). V lost 0 bases, J lost 0 bases, and 10 bases lay in between. This CDR3 comprises 16 residues. The germline V gene encodes CDR1 LNHNV and CDR2 YYDKDF (reference sequence). This chain's CDR3 is CATSRDRGPSTDTQYF. The CDR3 nucleotides are TGTGCCACCAGCAGAGATCGGGGTCCTAGCACAGATACGCAGTATTTT.

V gene TRBV29-1 combines with J gene TRBJ2-3; no firm D call. Germline CDR1 and CDR2: SQVTM and ANQGSEA. The V gene lost 4 bases and the J gene lost 2 bases, with 7 bases spanning the gap. This CDR3 spans 12 amino acids. The CDR3 reads CSVAISTDTQYF. Here the CDR3 DNA reads TGCAGCGTTGCTATTTCCACAGATACGCAGTATTTT.

This clone occurred once. The chain combines TRBV6-6 with TRBJ2-7; 8 bases align to TRBD2. Trimming took 7 bases from V and 5 from J; bases not matched to a gene: 7. This CDR3 contains 13 residues. Germline CDR1 reads MNHNY; CDR2 reads SVGAGI (reference sequence). Here the CDR3 DNA reads TGTGCCAGCACCTTCGGGAGGGGCGACGAGCAGTACTTC. It translates to CASTFGRGDEQYF.

The CDR3 sequence: CASSRAGRGTTDTQYF. The CDR3, as DNA: TGTGCCAGCAGCCGAGCAGGGAGGGGGACCACAGATACGCAGTATTTT. The chain joins TRBV3-1 (or the pseudogene TRBV3-2) to TRBJ2-3; weak D call: TRBD2 (7 bases). CDR1 is LGHDT and CDR2 is YNNKEL in the germline V gene (reference sequence). The CDR3 contains 16 residues. Deletions cut 4 bases from V and 2 bases from J, with 16 bases between.

V is TRBV28 and J is TRBJ1-2, with TRBD1 matching over 9 bases. The J segment lost 3 bases and the V segment lost 5 bases, leaving 19 bases of the junction unmatched. The CDR3 is made up of 19 amino acids. Germline V gene sequence: CDR1 MDHEN, CDR2 SYDVKM. The CDR3 region is CASSPLGRDRERRYYGYTF. The CDR3, as DNA: TGTGCCAGCAGTCCCTTGGGGAGGGACAGGGAGCGTAGATACTATGGCTACACCTTC.

There are a few counts of this clone. J is TRBJ1-2 and V is TRBV28; TRBD1 matches at 10 bases. Looked up from germline, CDR1 is MDHEN and CDR2 is SYDVKM. The V and J ends lost 6 bases and 8 bases, in that order; junction bases with no gene match: 9. The CDR3 loop spans 14 amino acids. CDR3 sequence (DNA): TGTGCCAGCAGACACCCCGGGACAGGGGAAGGCTACACCTTC. Amino acids: CASRHPGTGEGYTF.

The J gene is TRBJ1-1, the V gene TRBV6-2 or TRBV6-3, with D hard to call. Germline V gene sequence: CDR1 MNHEY, CDR2 SVGEGT. Trimming took 5 bases from V and 6 from J, leaving 10 bases between them. The CDR3 covers 12 residues. As DNA, the CDR3 is TGTGCCAGCAGTAGAGGGAATTCTGAAGCTTTCTTT. This codes for CASSRGNSEAFF.

The V and J genes are TRBV9 and TRBJ1-3; D is unclear. V dropped 4 bases and J dropped 4 bases, with 6 bases sitting between them. The length of the CDR3 is 12 residues. Germline V gene lookup returns CDR1 SGDLS and CDR2 YYNGEE. The CDR3 is CASSTRGNTIYF. The CDR3 coding sequence is TGTGCCAGCAGCACCAGGGGAAACACCATATATTTT.

The chain uses TRBV30 and TRBJ1-4, with no clear D. There are 12 residues in the CDR3. From germline, CDR1 is GTSNPN and CDR2 SVGIG (reference sequence). Trimming took off 3 bases at V and 4 bases at J, with 6 bases between the two ends. In nucleotides, the CDR3 is TGTGCCTGGAGGGGGAGTAATGAAAAACTGTTTTTT. Amino acids: CAWRGSNEKLFF.

V and J are TRBV27 and TRBJ2-7, with 8 bases lining up with TRBD2. The germline gives CDR1 MNHEY, CDR2 SMNVEV (reference sequence). V shed 3 bases and J 3 bases; nucleotides not matched to a gene: 13. The CDR3 is 17 residues long. The CDR3 loop is CASSLGLNSGVDYEQYF. In DNA, the CDR3 is TGTGCCAGCAGTTTGGGGCTTAATAGCGGGGTAGACTACGAGCAGTACTTC.

The genes are TRBV28 and TRBJ1-1; D is possibly TRBD1 (5 bases). This CDR3 is built from 13 residues. Trimming took off 3 bases at V and 7 bases at J, with 12 bases between the two ends. Germline V gene sequence: CDR1 MDHEN, CDR2 SYDVKM. CDR3 bases: TGTGCCAGCAGTTTCGACAGTTTATATGAAGCTTTCTTT. This encodes CASSFDSLYEAFF.

The V and J genes are TRBV28 and TRBJ2-7; D perhaps matches TRBD1 (5 bases). The length of the CDR3 is 15 residues. In germline, CDR1 is MDHEN, CDR2 SYDVKM. V dropped 5 bases and J dropped 3 bases, with 17 bases sitting between them. The DNA for the CDR3 is TGTGCCAGCAGTCCCTGGGGTTGGGGCCACTACGAGCAGTACTTC. Translating it yields CASSPWGWGHYEQYF.

The chain couples TRBV15 to TRBJ2-5; 7 nucleotides agree with TRBD1. The CDR3 consists of 18 residues. Germline V gene data show CDR1 as LNHNV and CDR2 as YYDKDF (reference sequence). Unmatched junction bases numbered 19, after V lost 5 bases and J lost 4 bases. The chain's CDR3 is CATSDTRQGVRRRETQYF. The CDR3 bases are TGTGCCACCAGCGATACTAGACAGGGAGTACGCCGTAGAGAGACCCAGTACTTC.

The CDR3 sequence: CASRLSGQDNYGYTF. For the CDR3, the DNA is TGTGCCAGCAGACTCTCGGGACAGGATAACTATGGCTACACCTTC. The gene calls are TRBV27 and TRBJ1-2; 8 bases fit TRBD1. The CDR3 has 15 residues. Losses at the gene ends were 6 bases for V and 1 base for J; bases not matched to a gene: 7. Germline CDR1 MNHEY, CDR2 SMNVEV (reference sequence).

This rearrangement joins TRBV10-3 to TRBJ1-4; the D gene is possibly TRBD1 (6 bases). The CDR3 runs 13 residues. Trimming removed 6 bases at V and 5 bases at J, with 10 bases between. Germline loops: CDR1 ENHRY, CDR2 SYGVKD. The CDR3 nucleotides read TGTGCCATCAGGGACAGCCAAAATGAAAAACTGTTTTTT. Protein: CAIRDSQNEKLFF.

The rearrangement joins TRBV30 to TRBJ1-1; TRBD1 might be the D (5 bases). V gave up 0 bases and J gave up 1 base, with 21 bases separating them. The germline V gene encodes CDR1 GTSNPN and CDR2 SVGIG (reference sequence). CDR3 size: 18 residues. The CDR3 DNA is TGTGCCTGGAGTGTAGTTCAGGGAAGTTTTGGGGCGAACACTGAAGCTTTCTTT. Protein product: CAWSVVQGSFGANTEAFF. Based on the CDR3 plus reference TRBV30 and TRBJ1-1, the full variable domain is SQTIHQWPATLVQPVGSPLSLECTVEGTSNPNLYWYRQAAGRGLQLLFYSVGIGQISSEVPQNLSASRPQDRQFILSSKKLLLSDSGFYLCAWSVVQGSFGANTEAFFGQGTRLTVV.

The chain employs TRBV6-1 and TRBJ2-7; tentatively, D is TRBD1 (5 bases). This CDR3 is built from 15 residues. Between the trimmed V and J ends, which lost 2 bases and 6 bases, there was a span of 17 bases. Germline lookup yields CDR1 MNHNS and CDR2 SASEGT. This CDR3 reads CASSERGILPFEQYF. The DNA for the CDR3 is TGTGCCAGCAGTGAAAGGGGCATTCTCCCCTTCGAGCAGTACTTC.

The chain carries TRBV24-1 and TRBJ2-1; the match to TRBD2 covers 10 bases. Germline V CDR1 and CDR2: KGHDR, SFDVKD. The CDR3 is 18 residues long. Germline trimming cut 5 bases from V and 3 bases from J; bases unmatched to any gene: 12. The CDR3 loop is CATSGTMGSGRGYNEQFF. The CDR3 bases are TGTGCCACCAGTGGGACCATGGGAAGCGGGAGGGGCTACAATGAGCAGTTCTTC.

The chain employs TRBV2 and TRBJ2-1, with 7 bases that match TRBD2. The CDR3 length is 15 residues. The J segment lost 0 bases and the V segment lost 7 bases, leaving 6 bases of the junction unmatched. CDR1 SNHLY and CDR2 FYNNEI come from the germline V gene. CDR3 coding DNA: TGTGCCAGCACTCCCTCGGGGGGCTCCTACAATGAGCAGTTCTTC. Its translation: CASTPSGGSYNEQFF.